These 10 T cell receptor beta chains originate from one sample sequenced in a study of patients and donors after allogeneic stem cell transplantation. TCRdb itself ran the RT-PCR reads through MiXCR, one entry per CDR3 protein. Here the sample spans about 410,000 distinct CDR3 sequences, 16% being singletons. Specimen: blood, either unsorted or a sorted T cell fraction (not recorded which). The receptors come from a human donor who was either an allogeneic HSCT recipient or a stem cell or donor lymphocyte infusion donor (not recorded which). It is not recorded whose cells these are; they may come from a transplant donor.

The rearrangement links TRBV6-1 to TRBJ1-4; unclear D gene. The CDR3 consists of 15 residues. V gave up 6 bases and J gave up 2 bases, with 13 bases separating them. Germline values: CDR1 MNHNS, CDR2 SASEGT. The CDR3 region is CASRPTRRTNEKLFF. The CDR3 nucleotides are TGTGCCAGCAGACCCACCCGGCGGACTAATGAAAAACTGTTTTTT.

This chain connects TRBV11-1 to TRBJ2-7; 7 bases are shared with TRBD2. With 5 bases clipped from V and 2 bases from J, the junction kept 6 bases outside the gene matches. Germline V lookup: CDR1 SGHAT, CDR2 FQDESV (reference sequence). This CDR3 is 14 amino acids long. CDR3 residues: CASSPRTRTYEQYF. CDR3 bases: TGTGCCAGCAGCCCCCGGACTAGGACCTACGAGCAGTACTTC. The entire variable domain, with the rest obtained from reference TRBV11-1 and TRBJ2-7, is as follows: EAEVAQSPRYKITEKSQAVAFWCDPISGHATLYWYRQILGQGPELLVQFQDESVVDDSQLPKDRFSAERLKGVDSTLKIQPAELGDSAMYLCASSPRTRTYEQYFGPGTRLTVT.

This clonotype has more than one count but fewer than ten. The V gene is TRBV12-3 or TRBV12-4, the J gene TRBJ2-1; D possibly uses TRBD1 or TRBD2 (5 bases each). The V end lost 6 bases, the J end lost 10 bases, and 22 bases lay between the germline ends. CDR3 length: 15 residues. CDR3 sequence reads: CASSPLGTPPGEQFF. Here the CDR3 DNA reads TGTGCCAGCAGCCCCCTAGGGACCCCCCCAGGGGAGCAGTTCTTC.

V usage is TRBV12-3 or TRBV12-4 and J usage is TRBJ2-7; 7 bases are a match to TRBD2. With V trimmed by 6 bases and J by 3 bases, 17 bases remained unmatched. CDR3 size: 17 residues. The CDR3: CASSLRRGAGRHYEQYF. CDR3 sequence (DNA): TGTGCCAGCAGCCTTCGAAGGGGAGCGGGACGACACTACGAGCAGTACTTC.

This clonotype was seen a handful of times. This sequence joins TRBV20-1 and TRBJ2-1; the D gene is possibly TRBD2 (6 bases). Deletions cut 3 bases from V and 8 bases from J, with 11 bases between. This CDR3 contains 12 residues. The germline V gene has CDR1 DFQATT and CDR2 SNEGSKA (reference sequence). DNA for the CDR3: TGCAGTGCTAGTAAGTCGGGGGATGAGCAGTTCTTC. Translated, it gives CSASKSGDEQFF.

In its sample, this clonotype was seen a few times. This sequence joins TRBV10-3 and TRBJ1-2; D remains unclear. Germline lookup yields CDR1 ENHRY and CDR2 SYGVKD. The V gene lost 2 bases and the J gene lost 3 bases, with 10 bases spanning the gap. The CDR3 is 14 residues long. CDR3 sequence (DNA): TGTGCCATCAGTGAGAGTAGGGCGGACTATGGCTACACCTTC. Translated, it gives CAISESRADYGYTF.

The V call is TRBV7-6, the J call TRBJ2-2; 7 nucleotides align to TRBD1. Germline CDR1 is SGHVS and CDR2 is FNYEAQ. After removal of 8 bases from V and 0 bases from J, the junction contained 9 bases not matched to a gene. The CDR3 runs to 16 residues. The CDR3: CASHPQGVSNTGELFF. The CDR3, as DNA: TGTGCCAGCCACCCCCAGGGGGTATCGAACACCGGGGAGCTGTTTTTT.

This clonotype was detected a few times. The chain has TRBV4-2 and TRBJ1-6; possibly TRBD1 for D (5 bases). The CDR3 sequence is 15 residues long. The germline gives CDR1 LGHNA, CDR2 YNFKEQ. V lost 0 bases to trimming and J lost 10 bases, with 13 bases between them. The CDR3 protein is CASSQDVRGGSPLHF. CDR3 bases: TGTGCCAGCAGCCAAGATGTGAGGGGAGGATCACCCCTCCACTTT.

This clonotype showed up many times. V and J are TRBV12-5 and TRBJ1-5; D gene unclear. The germline V gene encodes CDR1 LGHNT and CDR2 FRNRAP. The CDR3 runs to 11 residues. V was shortened by 6 bases and J by 3 bases, with 3 bases between the two germline ends. CDR3 loop: CASGLNQPQHF. The CDR3 DNA reads as TGTGCTAGTGGACTCAATCAGCCCCAGCATTTT.

The chain combines TRBV11-3 with TRBJ1-1, with D uncertain. Germline CDR1 and CDR2: SGHNT and YENEEA. V lost 5 bases and J lost 4, with 23 bases in between. The CDR3 is 17 amino acids. The CDR3 sequence: CASSPGAGRGSSTEAFF. CDR3 nucleotide sequence: TGTGCCAGCAGCCCGGGCGCGGGTAGAGGGTCTAGCACTGAAGCTTTCTTT.